The 9 T cell receptor beta chains given below trace back to one sample, sequenced in a study of blood T cell repertoires in COVID-19. The repertoire was sequenced with immunoSEQ multiplex PCR; TCRdb's copy has only in-frame clones and lacks some. The table records a few hundred thousand clones, about 87% of them present only once. The sequenced material came from PBMCs or T cells enriched from blood (not recorded which). Receptors were obtained from a woman between 45 and 60 years old who had recovered from COVID-19.

This chain connects TRBV28 to TRBJ1-2; TRBD1 might be the D (6 bases). V was shortened by 6 bases and J by 4 bases, with 9 bases between the two germline ends. Per the germline V gene, CDR1 is MDHEN and CDR2 is SYDVKM. CDR3 length: 12 residues. The CDR3 here is CASSRGPYGYTF. The CDR3 DNA reads as TGTGCCAGCAGCAGGGGTCCCTATGGCTACACCTTC.

The chain links TRBV2 to TRBJ1-2, with 11 bases identical to TRBD1. In germline, CDR1 is SNHLY, CDR2 FYNNEI. The CDR3 extends over 17 amino acids. V was clipped by 0 bases and J by 6 bases; unmatched bases: 9. CDR3: CASSEAKDGQGANGYTF. In nucleotides, the CDR3 is TGTGCCAGCAGTGAAGCGAAAGACGGACAGGGGGCTAATGGCTACACCTTC.

This chain links TRBV19 with TRBJ1-1, with TRBD1 matching over 8 bases. In germline, CDR1 is LNHDA, CDR2 SQIVND (reference sequence). The junction had 5 bases not matched to a gene; V was cut back by 6 bases and J by 5 bases. The CDR3 consists of 13 residues. The CDR3 reads CASRTTGGTEAFF. CDR3 DNA: TGTGCCAGTAGAACTACAGGGGGAACTGAAGCTTTCTTT.

This chain connects TRBV29-1 to TRBJ1-2, with 8 nucleotides matching TRBD1. The trim removed 5 bases at V and 3 bases at J, leaving 2 bases unmatched. Looked up from germline, CDR1 is SQVTM and CDR2 is ANQGSEA. The CDR3 consists of 12 residues. CDR3 nucleotide sequence: TGCAGCGTTTTACAGGGGGACTATGGCTACACCTTC. Residues: CSVLQGDYGYTF.

The rearrangement joins TRBV19 to TRBJ1-6, with D possibly being TRBD1 (6 bases). This CDR3 has 19 amino acids. The germline gives CDR1 LNHDA, CDR2 SQIVND (reference sequence). V was cut by 1 base and J by 8 bases, with 24 bases left in between. The CDR3 is CASSIGRMRGSFYDSPLHF. Here the CDR3 DNA reads TGTGCCAGTAGTATAGGACGGATGAGGGGGTCTTTTTACGATTCACCCCTCCACTTT. Full variable domain (outside the CDR3, taken from reference TRBV19 and TRBJ1-6): DGGITQSPKYLFRKEGQNVTLSCEQNLNHDAMYWYRQDPGQGLRLIYYSQIVNDFQKGDIAEGYSVSREKKESFPLTVTSAQKNPTAFYLCASSIGRMRGSFYDSPLHFGNGTRLTVT.

The genes are TRBV28 and TRBJ1-2, with D maybe TRBD1 (5 bases). The CDR3 has 17 amino acids. V was cut by 6 bases and J by 6 bases, with 26 bases left in between. Germline V gene data show CDR1 as MDHEN and CDR2 as SYDVKM. The CDR3 DNA is TGTGCCAGCAGCCCGAGTGATGGGGCACAAAGGCGGAATGGCTACACCTTC. Its translation: CASSPSDGAQRRNGYTF.

The chain recombines TRBV27 with TRBJ2-2; no definite D call. The CDR3 contains 13 residues. Germline CDR1 reads MNHEY; CDR2 reads SMNVEV (reference sequence). Trimming took off 6 bases at V and 6 bases at J, with 11 bases between the two ends. The CDR3 nucleotides are TGTGCCAGCAGCTTTGACTCGTCCGGGGAGCTGTTTTTT. Protein: CASSFDSSGELFF.

This chain connects TRBV6-5 to TRBJ2-1; 8 bases fit TRBD1. Trimming at V came to 1 base and at J to 10 bases, leaving 6 bases not matched to a gene. The CDR3 has 14 amino acids. The germline gives CDR1 MNHEY, CDR2 SVGAGI. In DNA, the CDR3 is TGTGCCAGCAGTTACTTTGGGGGGACAGGAGAGCAGTTCTTC. It translates to CASSYFGGTGEQFF.

This chain uses TRBV6-5 with TRBJ1-3; TRBD1 agrees at 7 bases. CDR3 size: 14 residues. Germline lookup yields CDR1 MNHEY and CDR2 SVGAGI. Trimming took 10 bases from V and 2 from J; bases not matched to a gene: 8. CDR3 loop: CATNTGDAGNTIYF. DNA for the CDR3: TGTGCCACCAATACAGGGGATGCTGGAAACACCATATATTTT.